This TCR beta chain emerged from a study of T-cell memory formation after mild COVID-19. Across the whole study: TCR clusters showed largely donor specificity. Study-level findings and limits: Confirmation was lacking for SARS-CoV-2 specificity of second-wave clones that peaked on day 37. Largely, contracting CD4+ clones fell within CM and EM, and contracting CD8+ clones within EMRA.

TCR alpha and TCR beta cDNA libraries with sample barcodes and UMIs came from 5'RACE using constant-segment primers. TCRdb reanalysed the 5' RACE reads using MiXCR and keeps one entry per CDR3 protein. The sample holds 450,000 or so distinct CDR3 sequences, around a quarter seen once. Unmatched junction bases numbered 5, after V lost 6 bases and J lost 1 base. Looked up from germline, CDR1 is ENHRY and CDR2 is SYGVKD. The CDR3 consists of 14 residues. In regard to this clonotype: Its target is not known.

The J gene is TRBJ1-1, the V gene TRBV10-3, with TRBD1 identical over 7 bases. The sequence came from an adult woman who had mild COVID-19 (a few samples of this study predate the infection). Cell type and time point are not known. The specimen sequenced was PBMCs or a T cell subset sorted from them (not recorded which). The CDR3 spells CAIRGQIGNTEAFF. The CDR3 DNA reads as TGTGCCATCAGGGGACAGATAGGGAACACTGAAGCTTTCTTT.